These T cell receptor beta chains were read from a single sample in a study of cytotoxic CD8 clonotypes in ibrutinib-treated CLL. Sequencing used immunoSEQ multiplex PCR; TCRdb keeps in-frame clones, though not all of them. Of some 150,000 clones listed, roughly 76% are singletons. The sample here was PBMCs, taken after 24 months of ibrutinib treatment. The receptors originated from a human donor with chronic lymphocytic leukemia. Both conserved end residues are part of each CDR3. The D gene is left open where the match is weak. Clone size, where shown, is once, few, many, or a class for clones that have expanded.

CDR3nt	CDR3aa	v_gene	j_gene	abundance	d_gene
TGCGCCAGCAGCCAAGGCCTACGCTCGGGACAGCCGAACACTGAAGCTTTCTTT	CASSQGLRSGQPNTEAFF	TRBV4-3	TRBJ1-1	-	TRBD1
TGTGCCAGCAGCTTAGTGGGGTATAATTCACCCCTCCACTTT	CASSLVGYNSPLHF	TRBV7-9	TRBJ1-6	few	-
TGTGCCAGTAGGACAACCGGGGCCCCGAACACTGAAGCTTTCTTT	CASRTTGAPNTEAFF	TRBV19	TRBJ1-1	-	-
TGTGCCAGCAGATTGGGGGACAGGGCGTACTTC	CASRLGDRAYF	TRBV19	TRBJ2-7	-	TRBD1
TGTGCCTGGACAGGGTGGGGACAAGATACGCAGTATTTT	CAWTGWGQDTQYF	TRBV30	TRBJ2-3	-	-
TGCGCCAGCAGCTTGTTTTTTGGACAGGGGCCAGACTACACCTTC	CASSLFFGQGPDYTF	TRBV5-1	TRBJ1-2	-	TRBD1
TGTGCCAGCAGCCCACGGGCTAACTCCTACGAGCAGTACTTC	CASSPRANSYEQYF	TRBV6-5	TRBJ2-7	-	-
TGTGCCAGCCTGAGGGAAGGCACAGATACGCAGTATTTT	CASLREGTDTQYF	TRBV18	TRBJ2-3	-	-
TGTGCCAGCAGCTTAAAAGGAGGGGCAACTAATGAAAAACTGTTTTTT	CASSLKGGATNEKLFF	TRBV7-9	TRBJ1-4	-	-
TGCAGTGCGACCCTCGGAGAGACCCAGTACTTC	CSATLGETQYF	TRBV20-1	TRBJ2-5	-	-
TGTGCCAGCAGCTCCACTAGCGGGAGGGTTGCGGGGTACAATGAGCAGTTCTTC	CASSSTSGRVAGYNEQFF	TRBV7-6	TRBJ2-1	-	TRBD2
TGTGCCAGCAGCGTAGCTAGCCTAGCCCCTCCATACAATGAGCAGTTCTTC	CASSVASLAPPYNEQFF	TRBV9	TRBJ2-1	-	-
TGTGCCAGCAGTGAAGCGCCCCGGCCCTCTGGGGCCAACGTCCTGACTTTC	CASSEAPRPSGANVLTF	TRBV2	TRBJ2-6	-	-
TGTGCCAGTAGTATAGGTGGAGAGCAGTTCTTC	CASSIGGEQFF	TRBV19	TRBJ2-1	-	-
TGTGCCAGCAGCCCGGGACTCCCCGGGGAGACCCAGTACTTC	CASSPGLPGETQYF	TRBV2	TRBJ2-5	few	-
TGTGCCAGTAGCGGAACAGGGGGCGCGGGGCAGCCCCAGCATTTT	CASSGTGGAGQPQHF	TRBV19	TRBJ1-5	-	TRBD1
TGTGCCAGCAGTTACTCGGGGAGGGCGGCGCGAGATACGCAGTATTTT	CASSYSGRAARDTQYF	TRBV6-5	TRBJ2-3	-	TRBD2
TGCGCCAGTCCTAGCGGGAGCCAAGCCAAAAACATTCAGTACTTC	CASPSGSQAKNIQYF	TRBV4-1	TRBJ2-4	-	TRBD2
TGTGCCAGCAGTTCAGCCGCCTATAGCAATCAGCCCCAGCATTTT	CASSSAAYSNQPQHF	TRBV27	TRBJ1-5	few	-
TGTGCCAGCAGTTTACCCCTGGGACAGGGGACTGAAGCTTTCTTT	CASSLPLGQGTEAFF	TRBV28	TRBJ1-1	-	TRBD1
TGTGCCAGCAGCTTAACCGCGGGACTAGCGGACAATGAGCAGTTCTTC	CASSLTAGLADNEQFF	TRBV7-3	TRBJ2-1	-	TRBD2
TGTGCCAGCTCACCCCGCCGGGACAACTATGGCTACACCTTC	CASSPRRDNYGYTF	TRBV18	TRBJ1-2	-	-
TGTGCCAGCTCCAGGGCCGGACTAGCCAACAATGAGCAGTTCTTC	CASSRAGLANNEQFF	TRBV27	TRBJ2-1	-	TRBD2
TGTGCCAGCAGTTGGGGGCGGCCCGGGTCCCAGTACTTC	CASSWGRPGSQYF	TRBV27	TRBJ2-5	-	-
TGTGCCAGCAGTGACAGGGGAAAAGAGACCCAGTACTTC	CASSDRGKETQYF	TRBV6-1	TRBJ2-5	-	-
TGTGCCAGCACCCTGGGGGATCAGCCCCAGCATTTT	CASTLGDQPQHF	TRBV5-6	TRBJ1-5	-	-
TGTGCCAGCAGCTTTGGGCCCCAGGAAGAGACCCAGTACTTC	CASSFGPQEETQYF	TRBV5-4	TRBJ2-5	few	-
TGTGCCAGCAGCCCACCCGGGACACCCTTGGGGGAGGCTGAAGCTTTCTTT	CASSPPGTPLGEAEAFF	TRBV7-2	TRBJ1-1	-	-
TGTGCCAGCAGCACCCGACAGGGGGCGGACCTGGGAGCTTTCTTT	CASSTRQGADLGAFF	TRBV7-2	TRBJ1-1	-	TRBD1